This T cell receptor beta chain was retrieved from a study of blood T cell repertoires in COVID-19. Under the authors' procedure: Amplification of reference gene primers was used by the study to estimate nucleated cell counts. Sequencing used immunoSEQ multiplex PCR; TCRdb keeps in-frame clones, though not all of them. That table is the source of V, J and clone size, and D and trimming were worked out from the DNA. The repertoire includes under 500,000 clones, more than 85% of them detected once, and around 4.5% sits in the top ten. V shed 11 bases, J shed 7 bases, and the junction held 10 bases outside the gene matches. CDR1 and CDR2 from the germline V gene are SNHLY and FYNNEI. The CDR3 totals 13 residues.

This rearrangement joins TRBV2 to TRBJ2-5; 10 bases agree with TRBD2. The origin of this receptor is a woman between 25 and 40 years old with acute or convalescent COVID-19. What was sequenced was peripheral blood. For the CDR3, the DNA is TGTGCCTCCCGGGAGCCTAGCGGGGGGACCCAGTACTTC. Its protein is CASREPSGGTQYF. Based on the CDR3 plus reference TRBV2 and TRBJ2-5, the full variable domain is EPEVTQTPSHQVTQMGQEVILRCVPISNHLYFYWYRQILGQKVEFLVSFYNNEISEKSEIFDDQFSVERPDGSNFTLKIRSTKLEDSAMYFCASREPSGGTQYFGPGTRLLVL.